This entry concerns a single TCR beta chain. These data originate in a study of blood T cell repertoires in COVID-19. On the study more broadly: Acute-phase and convalescent COVID-19 samples originated in the United States, Italy and Spain.

CDR1 is SGHTS and CDR2 is YDEGEE in the germline V gene. CDR3 size: 14 residues. Trimming removed 2 bases from V and 3 bases from J, with 9 bases in between. Participants were aged 18 to 89 years, lived in around 22 US areas, and enrolled virtually. Assignments of participants to cohorts depended upon their own reported clinical history. As handled by the study authors: Researchers report that nucleated cell counts were estimated from reference gene primer amplification. Using immunoSEQ multiplex PCR, the repertoire was profiled, and TCRdb retains in-frame clones only, with some absent. V and J calls and clone size follow that table, whereas D and trimming were derived from the DNA. The table has some 380,000 clones, around 90% seen once; the top ten hold roughly 2%.

What was sequenced was PBMCs or T cells enriched from blood (not recorded which). The chain uses TRBV5-8 and TRBJ1-5; a possible D gene is TRBD1 (5 bases). The sequence came from a woman aged 40 to 49 with acute COVID-19. The CDR3 DNA sequence: TGTGCCAGCAGCTTTGGGGGGATCAATCAGCCCCAGCATTTT. This sequence encodes CASSFGGINQPQHF.